A selection of T cell receptor beta chains follows, all from one sample in a study of blood T cells in healthy people across ages. TCRdb re-called the 5' RACE reads through MiXCR, storing one row per CDR3 protein. This sample has about 1.6 million distinct CDR3 sequences, with roughly 32% found just once. The sample consisted of blood. These receptors were taken from a young woman in good health. The CDR3 runs from the conserved cysteine through the conserved F or W. The D gene is left open where the match is weak. Only part of the rows carry a size: once, few, many, or a class if the clone is expanded.

clone_size cdr3_length d_call j_call v_call cdr3_aa cdr3_nt
. 15 TRBD2 TRBJ2-4 TRBV6-6 CASSYQDKGGYIQYF TGTGCCAGCAGTTACCAGGACAAGGGAGGGTACATTCAGTACTTC
few 16 . TRBJ1-4 TRBV4-1 CASSQGQEGENEKLFF TGCGCCAGCAGCCAAGGCCAGGAGGGGGAAAATGAAAAACTGTTTTTT
. 19 TRBD1 TRBJ1-2 TRBV27 CASSLIVGTGPTNNYGYTF TGTGCCAGCAGTTTAATAGTGGGGACAGGACCGACCAATAACTATGGCTACACCTTC
. 16 . TRBJ1-1 TRBV9 CASSRKDLGTDTEAFF TGTGCCAGCAGCCGAAAGGACCTGGGGACCGACACTGAAGCTTTCTTT
many 17 . TRBJ2-1 TRBV20-1 CSAFRDSPHSSYNEQFF TGCAGTGCTTTCCGGGACTCACCCCATAGCTCCTACAATGAGCAGTTCTTC
few 12 . TRBJ2-7 TRBV30 CAWGPSYYEQYF TGTGCCTGGGGCCCGTCGTATTACGAGCAGTACTTC
. 14 . TRBJ2-3 TRBV5-6 CASQLAGGRDTQYF TGTGCCAGTCAGCTGGCAGGGGGGCGGGATACGCAGTATTTT
. 14 . TRBJ1-5 TRBV19 CAKASRVSGQPQHF TGTGCCAAGGCGTCGAGGGTATCGGGTCAGCCCCAGCATTTT
many 12 . TRBJ2-1 TRBV4-1 CASSHTGNEQFF TGCGCCAGCAGCCACACAGGGAATGAGCAGTTCTTC
. 16 TRBD2 TRBJ2-1 TRBV3-1 CASSPELAGEMDEQFF TGTGCCAGCAGCCCCGAACTAGCGGGGGAGATGGATGAGCAGTTCTTC
few 13 . TRBJ2-7 TRBV29-1 CSVSQGAPYEKYF TGCAGCGTCTCCCAGGGAGCTCCCTACGAGAAGTACTTC
. 19 TRBD2 TRBJ2-2 TRBV4-2 CASSPRKLAGGPGTGGLFF TGTGCCAGCAGCCCAAGGAAACTAGCGGGGGGGCCTGGAACCGGGGGGCTGTTTTTT
. 14 . TRBJ2-5 TRBV12-3/TRBV12-4 CASSFSPRPETQYF TGTGCCAGCAGTTTTAGTCCCAGGCCGGAGACCCAGTACTTC
. 14 . TRBJ1-2 TRBV27 CASSLSNLNYGYTF TGTGCCAGCAGTTTATCGAACCTAAACTATGGCTACACCTTC
. 15 TRBD1 TRBJ2-1 TRBV7-7 CASSHRQGPYNEQFF TGTGCCAGCAGCCACCGACAGGGACCCTACAATGAGCAGTTCTTC
many 17 TRBD2 TRBJ2-1 TRBV4-1 CASSRREGASSYNEQFF TGCGCCAGCAGCCGGCGGGAGGGGGCAAGCTCCTACAATGAGCAGTTCTTC
. 18 TRBD2 TRBJ2-1 TRBV19 CASSGTSYYSSSYNEQFF TGTGCCAGTTCCGGGACTAGCTATTACTCGAGCTCCTATAATGAGCAGTTCTTC
. 18 . TRBJ2-1 TRBV5-6 CASSFSRREHHFYNEQFF TGTGCCAGCAGCTTTAGCAGACGGGAGCACCACTTCTACAATGAGCAGTTCTTC
few 11 . TRBJ1-1 TRBV7-9 CASTSNTEAFF TGTGCCAGCACCTCAAACACTGAAGCTTTCTTT
. 20 TRBD1 TRBJ1-6 TRBV28 CASSLLLPDREDSYNSPLHF TGTGCCAGCAGTCTACTTCTCCCGGACAGGGAAGACTCCTATAATTCACCCCTCCACTTT
. 17 TRBD2 TRBJ2-1 TRBV7-3 CASSLIGTSGGYNEQFF TGTGCCAGCAGCTTAATCGGGACTAGCGGGGGGTACAATGAGCAGTTCTTC
few 12 . TRBJ2-1 TRBV27 CASSGKVNEQFF TGTGCCAGCAGTGGCAAAGTCAATGAGCAGTTCTTC